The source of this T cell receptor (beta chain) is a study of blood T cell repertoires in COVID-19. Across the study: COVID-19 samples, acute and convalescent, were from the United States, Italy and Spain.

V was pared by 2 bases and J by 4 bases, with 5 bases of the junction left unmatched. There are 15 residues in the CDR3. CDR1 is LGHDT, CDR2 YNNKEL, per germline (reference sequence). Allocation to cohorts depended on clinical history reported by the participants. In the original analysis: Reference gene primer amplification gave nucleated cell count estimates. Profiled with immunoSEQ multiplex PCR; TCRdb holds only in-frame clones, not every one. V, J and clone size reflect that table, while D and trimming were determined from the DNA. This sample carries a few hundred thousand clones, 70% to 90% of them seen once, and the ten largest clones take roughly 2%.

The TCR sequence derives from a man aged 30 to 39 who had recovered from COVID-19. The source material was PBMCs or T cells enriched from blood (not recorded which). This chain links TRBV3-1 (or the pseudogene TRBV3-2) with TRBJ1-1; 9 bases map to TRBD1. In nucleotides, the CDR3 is TGTGCCAGCAGCCAAACACAGGGGGCTTTCACTGAAGCTTTCTTT. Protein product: CASSQTQGAFTEAFF.